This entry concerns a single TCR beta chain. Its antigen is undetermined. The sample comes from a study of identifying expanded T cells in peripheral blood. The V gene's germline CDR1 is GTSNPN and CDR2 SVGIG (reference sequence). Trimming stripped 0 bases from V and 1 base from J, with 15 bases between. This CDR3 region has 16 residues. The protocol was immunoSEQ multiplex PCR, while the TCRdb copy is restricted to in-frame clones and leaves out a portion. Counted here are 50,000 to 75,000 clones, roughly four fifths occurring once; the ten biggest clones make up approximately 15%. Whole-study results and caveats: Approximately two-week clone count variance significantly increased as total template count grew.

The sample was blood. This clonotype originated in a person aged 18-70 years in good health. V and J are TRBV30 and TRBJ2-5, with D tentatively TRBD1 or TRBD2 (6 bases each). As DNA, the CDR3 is TGTGCCTGGAGTGTATGGGGGGCCAGCCGCCAAGAGACCCAGTACTTC. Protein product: CAWSVWGASRQETQYF.